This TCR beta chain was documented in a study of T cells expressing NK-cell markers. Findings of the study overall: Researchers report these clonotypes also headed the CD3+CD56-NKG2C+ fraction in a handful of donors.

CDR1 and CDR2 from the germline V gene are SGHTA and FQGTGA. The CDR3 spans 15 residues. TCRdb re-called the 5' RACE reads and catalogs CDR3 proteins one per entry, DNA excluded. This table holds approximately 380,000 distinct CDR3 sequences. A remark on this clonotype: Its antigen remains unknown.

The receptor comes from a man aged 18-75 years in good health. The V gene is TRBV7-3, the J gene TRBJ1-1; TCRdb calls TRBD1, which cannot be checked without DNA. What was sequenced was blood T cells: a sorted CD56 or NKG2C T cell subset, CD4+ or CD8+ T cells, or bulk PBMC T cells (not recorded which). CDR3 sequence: CASSLDRNSNTEAFF.